A single sample gave rise to the 19 T cell receptor beta chains below, sequenced in a study of blood T cell repertoires in COVID-19 (dated by TCRdb to about 2020). Library prep was done by the immunoSEQ multiplex PCR assay. TCRdb re-hosts the immuneACCESS table, in-frame sequences only. Its copies lack some clones; in the studies checked, an unresolved V gene accounts for under half of them, and the cause for the rest is not known. This sample comprises 250,000 to 300,000 clones, approximately 84% of them detected only once. The ten largest account for 15% of the sample. The sample was PBMCs or T cells enriched from blood (not recorded which). The receptors come from a man between 18 and 35 years old who had recovered from COVID-19.

V gene TRBV19 combines with J gene TRBJ1-3; no definite D call. The CDR3 is made up of 16 amino acids. CDR1 is LNHDA and CDR2 is SQIVND in the germline V gene (reference sequence). V was trimmed by 0 bases and J by 0 bases, leaving 9 bases between them. This CDR3 is CASSIDLRFSGNTIYF. CDR3 coding DNA: TGTGCCAGTAGTATAGATCTGCGGTTCTCTGGAAACACCATATATTTT.

The chain recombines TRBV30 with TRBJ1-1, with 9 bases lining up with TRBD1. V was clipped by 8 bases and J by 1 base; unmatched bases: 8. The CDR3 totals 14 residues. Germline assignment: CDR1 GTSNPN and CDR2 SVGIG (reference sequence). The CDR3 region is CARQKGQGNTEAFF. Here the CDR3 DNA reads TGTGCCAGACAAAAGGGACAGGGGAACACTGAAGCTTTCTTT.

V and J are TRBV2 and TRBJ2-7; tentatively, D is TRBD2 (6 bases). Germline-derived CDR1 and CDR2 are SNHLY and FYNNEI. The CDR3 loop spans 15 amino acids. The V end lost 4 bases, the J end lost 6 bases, and 19 bases lay between the germline ends. CDR3 DNA sequence: TGTGCCAGCAGTGTTGGAGGGCATATGGGTAGCGAGCAGTACTTC. It yields the protein CASSVGGHMGSEQYF.

This sequence joins TRBV18 and TRBJ2-1; weak D call: TRBD2 (6 bases). Trimming shortened V by 6 bases and J by 10 bases, and 13 bases separated the two germline ends. The CDR3 spans 12 residues. CDR1 is KGHSH and CDR2 is LQKENI in the germline V gene. CDR3 sequence: CASSSGPYEQFF. The CDR3 DNA follows: TGTGCCAGCTCGAGCGGGCCCTACGAGCAGTTCTTC.

This clone appeared a single time. V gene TRBV10-2 combines with J gene TRBJ2-1, with 8 bases fitting TRBD2. V shed 2 bases, J shed 7 bases, and the junction held 10 bases outside the gene matches. The CDR3 is made up of 16 amino acids. The germline V gene has CDR1 WSHSY and CDR2 SAAADI. CDR3 residues: CASSEQAGVLLNEQFF. The DNA for the CDR3 is TGCGCCAGCAGTGAGCAAGCGGGAGTACTCTTAAATGAGCAGTTCTTC.

This clone is a singleton in its sample. The chain has TRBV24-1 and TRBJ1-2; 7 nucleotides match TRBD1. The length of the CDR3 is 15 residues. Germline loops: CDR1 KGHDR, CDR2 SFDVKD. The J segment lost 8 bases and the V segment lost 4 bases, leaving 12 bases of the junction unmatched. CDR3 protein: CATSDTTGLVSGYTF. CDR3 sequence (DNA): TGTGCCACCAGTGACACGACAGGGTTGGTATCAGGCTACACCTTC.

The genes are TRBV19 and TRBJ1-3, with 7 bases fitting TRBD1. This CDR3 is built from 14 residues. CDR1 is LNHDA, CDR2 SQIVND, per germline (reference sequence). After removal of 6 bases from V and 2 bases from J, the junction contained 4 bases not matched to a gene. The CDR3 reads CASRLTGTGNTIYF. DNA of the CDR3: TGTGCCAGTAGGCTGACAGGGACTGGAAACACCATATATTTT.

The genes are TRBV3-1 (or the pseudogene TRBV3-2) and TRBJ2-1, with D tentatively TRBD2 (5 bases). Germline values: CDR1 LGHDT, CDR2 YNNKEL (reference sequence). The CDR3 loop spans 18 amino acids. V lost 2 bases and J 3 bases, leaving 20 bases between the germline ends. CDR3 residues: CASSQLILSAELYNEQFF. The CDR3 DNA reads as TGTGCCAGCAGCCAATTAATACTTAGCGCGGAGCTCTACAATGAGCAGTTCTTC.

This chain joins TRBV10-2 and TRBJ2-7; 8 nucleotides match TRBD2. The CDR3 is made up of 14 amino acids. Losses at the gene ends were 8 bases for V and 3 bases for J; bases not matched to a gene: 9. Looked up from germline, CDR1 is WSHSY and CDR2 is SAAADI. DNA of the CDR3: TGCGCCAGCGGGGGGGAACTAGCGGACTACGAGCAGTACTTC. This sequence encodes CASGGELADYEQYF.

The chain employs TRBV5-1 and TRBJ1-6; 10 bases are a match to TRBD1. CDR1 is SGHRS and CDR2 is YFSETQ in the germline V gene. CDR3 size: 15 residues. Losses at the gene ends were 3 bases for V and 18 bases for J; bases not matched to a gene: 15. DNA for the CDR3: TGCGCCAGCAGCTCGGACCTGACAGGGGGCCGTGTGGCCCACTTT. Translated, it gives CASSSDLTGGRVAHF.

The chain employs TRBV5-1 and TRBJ1-1, with 8 bases identical to TRBD1. Losses at the gene ends were 4 bases for V and 7 bases for J; bases not matched to a gene: 6. The CDR3 has 13 amino acids. In germline, CDR1 is SGHRS, CDR2 YFSETQ. The CDR3 here is CASSTDRVNEAFF. CDR3 sequence (DNA): TGCGCCAGCAGCACGGACAGGGTCAATGAAGCTTTCTTT.

The chain employs TRBV25-1 and TRBJ2-3; 7 bases are a match to TRBD2. The CDR3 loop spans 14 amino acids. After removal of 3 bases from V and 6 bases from J, the junction contained 6 bases not matched to a gene. Germline CDR1 and CDR2: MGHDK and SYGVNS. The CDR3: CASSDSMGGDTQYF. As DNA, the CDR3 is TGTGCCAGCAGTGATTCCATGGGGGGGGATACGCAGTATTTT. Looking up the rest from reference TRBV25-1 and TRBJ2-3 gives the full variable domain: EADIYQTPRYLVIGTGKKITLECSQTMGHDKMYWYQQDPGMELHLIHYSYGVNSTEKGDLSSESTVSRIRTEHFPLTLESARPSHTSQYLCASSDSMGGDTQYFGPGTRLTVL.

The chain carries TRBV7-9 and TRBJ2-2, with a weak D call TRBD2 (6 bases). V was clipped by 6 bases and J by 5 bases, with 13 bases between them. The CDR3 has 14 amino acids. CDR1 and CDR2 (germline): SEHNR, FQNEAQ (reference sequence). Here the CDR3 reads CASSSAGPTGELFF. The DNA for the CDR3 is TGTGCCAGCAGTTCCGCGGGACCTACCGGGGAGCTGTTTTTT. The complete variable domain, with remaining parts taken from reference TRBV7-9 and TRBJ2-2, reads DTGVSQNPRHKITKRGQNVTFRCDPISEHNRLYWYRQTLGQGPEFLTYFQNEAQLEKSRLLSDRFSAERPKGSFSTLEIQRTEQGDSAMYLCASSSAGPTGELFFGEGSRLTVL.

V gene TRBV6-5 combines with J gene TRBJ2-2, with D possibly TRBD2 on 5 matching bases. CDR3 length: 14 residues. V lost 10 bases to trimming and J lost 4 bases, with 16 bases between them. CDR1 and CDR2 (germline): MNHEY, SVGAGI. CDR3 bases: TGTGCCATCCAACGGAGCAGCGGCACCGGGGAGCTGTTTTTT. This encodes CAIQRSSGTGELFF.

V gene TRBV12-2 combines with J gene TRBJ1-5; the table calls TRBD1, which could not be checked here. TRBV12-2 is a pseudogene. The CDR3 has 16 amino acids. The CDR3 region is CASRFKKGLSNQPQHF. The CDR3 DNA is TGTGCAAGTCGCTTCAAAAAGGGGCTGAGTAATCAGCCCCAGCATTTT.

The rearrangement joins TRBV28 to TRBJ2-1; 7 bases align to TRBD2. In germline, CDR1 is MDHEN, CDR2 SYDVKM. V dropped 1 base and J dropped 0; count of bases not matched to a gene: 6. The CDR3 spans 17 residues. The CDR3 loop reads CASSLFGAGYSYNEQFF. CDR3 nucleotide sequence: TGTGCCAGCAGTTTATTTGGAGCGGGGTACTCCTACAATGAGCAGTTCTTC.

V gene TRBV6-5 combines with J gene TRBJ1-4; D is perhaps TRBD1 (5 bases). The CDR3 totals 15 residues. Trimming cost V 6 bases and J 3 bases, with 14 bases left between them. CDR1 MNHEY and CDR2 SVGAGI come from the germline V gene. CDR3 amino acids: CASRDGGIANEKLFF. DNA for the CDR3: TGTGCCAGCAGAGACGGGGGTATCGCTAATGAAAAACTGTTTTTT.

The V gene is TRBV2, the J gene TRBJ1-1; 10 positions agree with TRBD1. CDR1 and CDR2 from the germline V gene are SNHLY and FYNNEI. V trimming: 3 bases; J trimming: 5 bases; junction bases outside the gene matches: 3. The CDR3 sequence is 14 residues long. CDR3 loop: CASSETGGNTEAFF. CDR3 nucleotide sequence: TGTGCCAGCAGTGAGACAGGGGGCAATACTGAAGCTTTCTTT.

This chain connects TRBV25-1 to TRBJ1-4; D perhaps matches TRBD1 (6 bases). There are 13 residues in the CDR3. The V and J ends lost 6 bases and 8 bases respectively, with 13 bases between them. Germline CDR1 is MGHDK and CDR2 is SYGVNS. CDR3 sequence reads: CASRQGLWEKLFF. Here the CDR3 DNA reads TGTGCCAGCAGGCAGGGGTTGTGGGAAAAACTGTTTTTT.